This TCR beta chain was captured by sequencing in a study of blood T cell repertoires in COVID-19. Study in general: Samples came from the United States, Italy and Spain, spanning acute and convalescent COVID-19. PBMCs, B-cell-depleted T cells, or T cells provided the cDNA or gDNA that made up the material.

Trimming stripped 5 bases from V and 0 bases from J, with 13 bases between. This CDR3 contains 15 residues. Germline values: CDR1 SGHTA, CDR2 FQGNSA. Original processing notes: From reference gene primer amplification, estimates of nucleated cell counts were derived. Clones were read by immunoSEQ multiplex PCR, and TCRdb kept only the in-frame ones, dropping some. That table is the source of V, J and clone size, and D and trimming were worked out from the DNA. This sample has 250,000 or so clones, with over 80% found just once. Sequenced input: peripheral blood. The sequence was obtained from a woman aged 40 to 49 who had recovered from COVID-19. J is TRBJ1-1 and V is TRBV7-2, with D possibly being TRBD1 (6 bases). The CDR3 DNA reads as TGTGCCAGCAGCACAGACACAGGGATGAACACTGAAGCTTTCTTT. Protein product: CASSTDTGMNTEAFF.